What follows are 18 T cell receptor beta chains derived from one specimen sequenced in a study of shared clonotypes between healthy human individuals. Libraries were prepared by immunoSEQ multiplex PCR; TCRdb keeps only in-frame clonotypes and omits some of them. The table shows approximately 1,500,000 clones, with 95% to 99% occurring only once. The source material was naive CD4+ T cells sorted from blood. Subset: CD45RA+ positively selected. The receptors stem from a man aged 25-45 years in good health.

The chain links TRBV5-4 to TRBJ2-1; the match to TRBD2 covers 8 bases. The V gene end was trimmed by 5 bases and the J gene end by 3 bases; junction bases not matched to a gene: 4. This CDR3 comprises 14 residues. Looked up from germline, CDR1 is SGHNT and CDR2 is YYREEE (reference sequence). The CDR3 here is CASREAGGYNEQFF. DNA for the CDR3: TGTGCCAGCAGGGAGGCGGGAGGCTACAATGAGCAGTTCTTC.

V gene TRBV28 combines with J gene TRBJ1-1; no clear D. Looked up from germline, CDR1 is MDHEN and CDR2 is SYDVKM. This CDR3 is built from 11 residues. With 7 bases removed from V and 2 bases from J, the gap between germline ends came to 5 bases. CDR3 coding DNA: TGTGCCAGCACCACTAACACTGAAGCTTTCTTT. Encoded protein: CASTTNTEAFF.

This clone was seen just once. The chain links TRBV5-4 to TRBJ2-1; weak D call: TRBD2 (6 bases). V was trimmed by 2 bases and J by 1 base, leaving 13 bases between them. The CDR3 sequence is 16 residues long. Germline V lookup: CDR1 SGHNT, CDR2 YYREEE (reference sequence). CDR3 in DNA: TGTGCCAGCAGCTTACCCCGGGAGACGTCCTACAATGAGCAGTTCTTC. This translates into CASSLPRETSYNEQFF.

The chain links TRBV2 to TRBJ2-2; 10 bases line up with TRBD2. There are 14 residues in the CDR3. V lost 8 bases to trimming and J lost 6 bases; unmatched junction nucleotides: 6. Germline V gene lookup returns CDR1 SNHLY and CDR2 FYNNEI. As DNA, the CDR3 is TGTGCCAGCCGGGAGCGGGAGGGGGCCGGGGAGCTGTTTTTT. Protein product: CASREREGAGELFF.

The rearrangement uses TRBV5-1 and TRBJ2-7, with D possibly matching TRBD1 (6 bases). There are 17 residues in the CDR3. CDR1 and CDR2 (germline): SGHRS, YFSETQ. The V gene lost 3 bases and the J gene lost 1 base, with 20 bases spanning the gap. The CDR3 is CASSSGLTGPPSYEQYF. The CDR3 DNA reads as TGCGCCAGCAGCTCAGGACTTACAGGGCCCCCTTCCTACGAGCAGTACTTC.

The rearrangement links TRBV15 to TRBJ2-2; TRBD2 aligns across 10 bases. The CDR3 has 18 residues. Unmatched junction bases numbered 9, after V lost 4 bases and J lost 1 base. Germline CDR1 and CDR2: LNHNV and YYDKDF (reference sequence). The CDR3 region is CATSNRPGLAENTGELFF. In DNA, the CDR3 is TGTGCCACCAGCAACCGCCCCGGACTAGCGGAGAACACCGGGGAGCTGTTTTTT.

In the case of this clone: This CDR3 is also generated by other DNA sequences in the sample. This chain connects TRBV6-6 to TRBJ2-7, with 11 bases identical to TRBD2. The germline V gene has CDR1 MNHNY and CDR2 SVGAGI (reference sequence). CDR3 size: 14 residues. V gave up 6 bases and J gave up 2 bases; unmatched junction bases: 3. The CDR3 region has the DNA TGTGCCAGCAGCTTAGCGGGAGGGCCCTACGAGCAGTACTTC. Amino acids: CASSLAGGPYEQYF.

The V and J genes are TRBV4-2 and TRBJ1-5; no definite D call. This CDR3 is 16 amino acids long. V shed 0 bases and J shed 0 bases, with 9 bases lying between them. Germline V lookup: CDR1 LGHNA, CDR2 YNFKEQ. CDR3 in amino acids: CASSQDWGRSNQPQHF. CDR3 nucleotides: TGTGCCAGCAGCCAAGATTGGGGTCGTAGCAATCAGCCCCAGCATTTT.

This clone showed up just once. The rearrangement uses TRBV5-1 and TRBJ1-4, with no clear D. The CDR3 length is 14 residues. Trimming took 4 bases from V and 8 from J, leaving 15 bases between them. Germline V gene lookup returns CDR1 SGHRS and CDR2 YFSETQ. CDR3 coding DNA: TGCGCCAGCAGCCTAAAAGGACCCGTGGAAAAACTGTTTTTT. This sequence encodes CASSLKGPVEKLFF.

The chain carries TRBV28 and TRBJ2-5, with 12 nucleotides matching TRBD2. The CDR3 spans 15 residues. The germline V gene encodes CDR1 MDHEN and CDR2 SYDVKM. Unmatched junction bases numbered 2, after V lost 2 bases and J lost 4 bases. This chain's CDR3 is CASSLAGLAGETQYF. CDR3 DNA sequence: TGTGCCAGCAGTTTAGCGGGACTAGCGGGAGAGACCCAGTACTTC.

The chain uses TRBV30 and TRBJ2-7; no reliable D call. V was shortened by 3 bases and J by 4 bases, with 16 bases between the two germline ends. The CDR3 runs 14 residues. Per the germline V gene, CDR1 is GTSNPN and CDR2 is SVGIG (reference sequence). DNA of the CDR3: TGTGCCTGGAGCACTCAGCAGGTCTTTTACGAGCAGTACTTC. This encodes CAWSTQQVFYEQYF.

This chain uses TRBV7-9 with TRBJ2-1; TRBD1 aligns across 10 bases. After removal of 6 bases from V and 10 bases from J, the junction contained 3 bases not matched to a gene. Germline CDR1 SEHNR, CDR2 FQNEAQ (reference sequence). This CDR3 spans 12 amino acids. This chain's CDR3 is CASSSDRGEQFF. DNA of the CDR3: TGTGCCAGCAGTTCGGACAGGGGGGAGCAGTTCTTC.

The genes are TRBV11-2 and TRBJ1-4; a possible D gene is TRBD1 (6 bases). The CDR3 length is 16 residues. V gave up 4 bases and J gave up 5 bases, with 17 bases separating them. Per the germline V gene, CDR1 is SGHAT and CDR2 is FQNNGV. The CDR3 DNA follows: TGTGCCAGCAGCTCATGGACAGTACATCCGAATGAAAAACTGTTTTTT. Translated, it gives CASSSWTVHPNEKLFF.

V and J are TRBV9 and TRBJ2-7; D uncertain. The germline CDR1 and CDR2 sequences are SGDLS and YYNGEE. Trimming took off 3 bases at V and 5 bases at J, with 15 bases between the two ends. There are 14 residues in the CDR3. The CDR3 sequence: CASSGTTVGHEQYF. CDR3 coding DNA: TGTGCCAGCAGCGGAACTACAGTAGGCCACGAGCAGTACTTC.

In its sample, this clone was seen once. This CDR3 reads CASSVVGSVGSGKNFNEQFF. CDR3 DNA: TGTGCCAGCAGCGTAGTAGGGTCGGTAGGTAGCGGGAAGAACTTCAATGAGCAGTTCTTC. The chain couples TRBV9 to TRBJ2-1, with 8 bases that match TRBD2. This CDR3 contains 20 residues. Germline V gene lookup returns CDR1 SGDLS and CDR2 YYNGEE. V lost 0 bases, J lost 6 bases, and 20 bases stayed unmatched.

This chain joins TRBV28 and TRBJ1-1, with a weak D call TRBD1 (6 bases). The CDR3 is 13 amino acids. Trimming removed 2 bases from V and 11 bases from J, with 15 bases in between. In germline, CDR1 is MDHEN, CDR2 SYDVKM. CDR3: CASSLDRQIGAFF. The CDR3 nucleotides read TGTGCCAGCAGTTTAGACAGGCAAATCGGGGCTTTCTTT.

The genes are TRBV7-9 and TRBJ2-1, with TRBD1 identical over 10 bases. The V gene's germline CDR1 is SEHNR and CDR2 FQNEAQ (reference sequence). This CDR3 is built from 14 residues. V was pared by 4 bases and J by 6 bases, with 3 bases of the junction left unmatched. The CDR3 protein is CASSSRTGGNEQFF. Written as DNA, the CDR3 is TGTGCCAGCAGCTCTCGGACAGGGGGCAATGAGCAGTTCTTC.

The chain joins TRBV27 to TRBJ1-2; possible D gene TRBD1, 5 bases. There are 14 residues in the CDR3. Germline V lookup: CDR1 MNHEY, CDR2 SMNVEV (reference sequence). V lost 7 bases to trimming and J lost 7 bases, with 19 bases between them. The CDR3 sequence is CASTATQGSSGYTF. The CDR3 DNA follows: TGTGCCAGCACCGCGACGCAGGGATCGAGTGGCTACACCTTC.